The rows below give T cell receptor beta chains drawn from one sample of a study of control samples from healthy donors and cancer patients. This table comes from immunoSEQ multiplex PCR, and its TCRdb copy is limited to in-frame clones, with some not included. The sample holds about 200,000 clones, about 91% seen once. The sequenced sample was blood. These receptors were collected from a man in his thirties or forties in good health. Both conserved end residues are part of each CDR3. The D gene is left open where the match is weak. The size of a clone is reported for some rows only, either as once, few or many, or as a class for expanded clones.

CASSIRVRASGANVLTF TGTGCCAGCAGCATTCGAGTCAGAGCCTCTGGGGCCAACGTCCTGACTTTC TRBV21-1 . . TRBJ2-6
CASRGRLIKGEQYF TGTGCCAGCAGGGGGCGGTTGATAAAAGGCGAGCAGTACTTC TRBV6-5 . . TRBJ2-7
CASSKNRGNYGYTF TGTGCCAGCAGCAAAAACAGGGGAAACTATGGCTACACCTTC TRBV21-1 . . TRBJ1-2
CASSQDLGSYEQYF TGCGCCAGCAGCCAAGACTTGGGCTCCTACGAGCAGTACTTC TRBV4-1 . . TRBJ2-7
CASSLTGTSYNEQFF TGTGCCAGCAGCTTAACAGGGACCTCCTACAATGAGCAGTTCTTC TRBV7-9 . . TRBJ2-1
CASSYGTDTGELFF TGTGCCAGCAGTTACGGGACAGACACCGGGGAGCTGTTTTTT TRBV6-5 once TRBD1 TRBJ2-2
CASSPLIEGGGTDTQYF TGTGCCAGCAGCCCCCTAATCGAGGGCGGGGGGACAGATACGCAGTATTTT TRBV7-6 . TRBD2 TRBJ2-3
CASSVKTSGGAENEQFF TGTGCCAGCAGTGTAAAGACTAGCGGGGGGGCAGAGAATGAGCAGTTCTTC TRBV2 . TRBD2 TRBJ2-1
CASSQAARFAKQFF TGTGCCAGCAGCCAAGCCGCCCGTTTTGCCAAGCAGTTCTTC TRBV14 . . TRBJ2-1
CASSYERGGSYEQYF TGTGCCAGCAGTTACGAGCGGGGGGGGTCCTACGAGCAGTACTTC TRBV6-6 once TRBD2 TRBJ2-7
CASSAGPGSPLHF TGTGCCAGCAGTGCTGGGCCGGGTTCACCCCTCCACTTT TRBV2 . . TRBJ1-6
CASSEDRTYGYTF TGCGCCAGCAGTGAGGACAGGACCTATGGCTACACCTTC TRBV10-1 . . TRBJ1-2
CASSETDSTNYGYTF TGTGCCAGCAGTGAAACGGACAGTACTAACTATGGCTACACCTTC TRBV2 . . TRBJ1-2
CASSKPRGLNFYGGLETQYF TGTGCCAGCAGCAAACCTCGGGGGTTGAATTTCTATGGGGGATTGGAGACCCAGTACTTC TRBV21-1 . . TRBJ2-5
CASSETVDRVEEQYF TGCGCCAGCAGTGAGACGGTGGACAGGGTCGAGGAGCAGTACTTC TRBV10-1 . TRBD1 TRBJ2-7
CAPSKRTGELFF TGTGCCCCTAGTAAACGGACCGGGGAGCTGTTTTTT TRBV24-1 . . TRBJ2-2
CASSWRAGQGPSNYGYTF TGCGCCAGCAGTTGGCGGGCGGGACAGGGCCCTTCTAACTATGGCTACACCTTC TRBV5-1 . TRBD1 TRBJ1-2
CASSLIGANYGYTF TGTGCCAGCAGCTTAATTGGAGCTAACTATGGCTACACCTTC TRBV7-2 . . TRBJ1-2
CASSELEETEAFF TGCGCCAGCAGTGAGTTGGAGGAAACTGAAGCTTTCTTT TRBV10-1 once . TRBJ1-1
CASSVERGGSADTQYF TGTGCCAGCAGCGTAGAGCGCGGGGGGAGCGCAGATACGCAGTATTTT TRBV9 . TRBD2 TRBJ2-3
CASTSPPDEQYF TGTGCCAGTACCTCCCCCCCCGACGAGCAGTACTTC TRBV19 . . TRBJ2-7
CASRSTGGRRYEQYF TGTGCCAGCAGGTCTACAGGGGGCAGACGCTACGAGCAGTACTTC TRBV7-9 few TRBD1 TRBJ2-7
CASSLRGFNEQFF TGTGCCAGCAGCTTAAGGGGCTTCAATGAGCAGTTCTTC TRBV13 . . TRBJ2-1
CASSMTGTSGTYEQYF TGTGCCAGCTCGATGACGGGGACTAGCGGTACCTACGAGCAGTACTTC TRBV18 once TRBD2 TRBJ2-7
CSASWAEGQPQHF TGCAGTGCTAGTTGGGCAGAGGGTCAGCCCCAGCATTTT TRBV20-1 . . TRBJ1-5
CASKTHVNTEAFF TGTGCCAGCAAAACCCACGTGAACACTGAAGCTTTCTTT TRBV6-5 . . TRBJ1-1
CASSVVGLYSNQPQHF TGTGCCAGCAGCGTAGTAGGGCTCTATAGCAATCAGCCCCAGCATTTT TRBV9 once . TRBJ1-5
CASSVTDRNYGYTF TGTGCCAGCAGCGTCACAGACAGAAACTATGGCTACACCTTC TRBV11-2 once . TRBJ1-2
CASSIEGPAYNSPLHF TGTGCCAGCAGCATTGAGGGGCCCGCATATAATTCACCCCTCCACTTT TRBV5-4 once . TRBJ1-6
CASSPGGEQYF TGTGCCAGCAGCCCGGGCGGCGAGCAGTACTTC TRBV9 . . TRBJ2-7
CASRSDGTGDYGYTF TGTGCCAGCAGGTCGGATGGGACAGGGGACTATGGCTACACCTTC TRBV27 . TRBD1 TRBJ1-2
CASSLERDSPLHF TGTGCCAGCAGCCTGGAACGAGATTCACCCCTCCACTTT TRBV6-5 . . TRBJ1-6
CASSLDSGVYGYTF TGTGCCAGCAGCTTAGACTCCGGAGTTTATGGCTACACCTTC TRBV7-8 once . TRBJ1-2
CASSVAASPGRRDTQYF TGTGCCAGCAGCGTAGCTGCCTCGCCGGGACGTCGGGATACGCAGTATTTT TRBV9 . . TRBJ2-3
CASSLPPRIAGSTGELFF TGTGCCAGCAGCTTACCACCGAGAATAGCGGGGAGCACCGGGGAGCTGTTTTTT TRBV7-9 . TRBD2 TRBJ2-2
CASSLSQGSNQPQHF TGTGCCAGCAGCTTATCGCAGGGTAGCAATCAGCCCCAGCATTTT TRBV11-2 once . TRBJ1-5
CASSQSWQGYNEQFF TGTGCCAGCAGCCAATCATGGCAGGGGTACAATGAGCAGTTCTTC TRBV14 . . TRBJ2-1
CASSPTNEKLFF TGTGCCAGTAGTCCAACTAATGAAAAACTGTTTTTT TRBV19 . . TRBJ1-4
CASSQGTGQNQPQHF TGCGCCAGCAGCCAGGGGACAGGACAAAATCAGCCCCAGCATTTT TRBV4-1 . TRBD1 TRBJ1-5
CASSYHLQGVTEAFF TGTGCCAGCAGTTACCATTTGCAGGGGGTCACTGAAGCTTTCTTT TRBV6-5 few TRBD1 TRBJ1-1
CASSSGPLYEQYF TGTGCCAGCAGCTCGGGACCACTCTACGAGCAGTACTTC TRBV7-8 many . TRBJ2-7
CASSPLPGGGETDTQYF TGTGCCAGCTCACCACTCCCGGGGGGGGGAGAAACAGATACGCAGTATTTT TRBV18 . TRBD2 TRBJ2-3
CASSVEQGLNNQPQHF TGTGCCAGCAGTGTCGAACAGGGGTTGAACAATCAGCCCCAGCATTTT TRBV6-1 . TRBD1 TRBJ1-5
CASSQDQSGSGNTIYF TGTGCCAGCAGCCAAGATCAGTCGGGGTCTGGAAACACCATATATTTT TRBV3-1/TRBV3-2 . . TRBJ1-3
CASSPPSHVEQFF TGTGCCAGCAGTCCCCCTTCACACGTTGAGCAGTTCTTC TRBV6-5 . . TRBJ2-1
CASSPDGGPYNEQFF TGCGCCAGCAGCCCGGATGGGGGGCCCTACAATGAGCAGTTCTTC TRBV5-1 . . TRBJ2-1
CASGRDRGNYGYTF TGTGCCAGCGGCCGGGACAGGGGTAACTATGGCTACACCTTC TRBV11-2 . TRBD1 TRBJ1-2
CATSPGLAGRKDEQFF TGTGCCACCAGCCCTGGACTAGCGGGCCGAAAGGATGAGCAGTTCTTC TRBV15 once TRBD2 TRBJ2-1
CASTTGATEAFF TGTGCCAGCACGACCGGGGCCACTGAAGCTTTCTTT TRBV6-5 . . TRBJ1-1
CASSRASFGALYEGQPQHF TGTGCCAGTAGTAGAGCGTCCTTCGGGGCCCTCTACGAGGGTCAGCCCCAGCATTTT TRBV19 . . TRBJ1-5
CASSPGRSDTQYF TGTGCCAGCAGTCCGGGGCGCTCGGATACGCAGTATTTT TRBV7-9 once . TRBJ2-3
CALNYRSGNTIYF TGTGCCCTTAATTACCGCTCTGGAAACACCATATATTTT TRBV24-1 . . TRBJ1-3
CASRRGREEQYF TGTGCCAGCAGGCGTGGAAGGGAGGAACAGTACTTC TRBV7-2 . . TRBJ2-7
CASSLVAAPTYGYTF TGTGCCAGCAGCTTAGTGGCAGCGCCTACCTATGGCTACACCTTC TRBV7-9 . . TRBJ1-2
CASSQDGTGSVTDTQYF TGCGCCAGCAGCCAAGATGGGACAGGTAGTGTCACAGATACGCAGTATTTT TRBV4-1 . TRBD1 TRBJ2-3
CASSSSPGGGRTEAFF TGCGCCAGCAGCTCGAGCCCCGGGGGGGGAAGGACTGAAGCTTTCTTT TRBV5-1 . . TRBJ1-1
CASSSPTQGPGYTF TGTGCCAGCAGTTCTCCTACCCAGGGGCCCGGCTACACCTTC TRBV27 . . TRBJ1-2